These T cell receptor beta chains were read from a single sample in a study of control samples from healthy donors and cancer patients. TCRdb's table, derived via immunoSEQ multiplex PCR, lists solely in-frame clones and lacks some. The sample includes around 110,000 clones, around 87% seen only once; the top ten take about 1.1%. Sample: PBMCs. The receptors stem from a woman in her forties or fifties with colorectal cancer. Both conserved end residues are trimmed from each CDR3.

TRBJ2-5,TRBV19,ATGGLAGEAETQY
TRBJ1-1,TRBV6-2/TRBV6-3,ASSYTIRAFGTEAF
TRBJ2-7,TRBV3-1/TRBV3-2,ASSGRNVGPHYEQY
TRBJ2-1,TRBV28,ASARGRSSYNEQF
TRBJ2-3,TRBV30,AWSTGGSDTQY
TRBJ2-2,TRBV7-9,ASSLNDPNSGELF
TRBJ2-7,TRBV3-1/TRBV3-2,ASSQDILAGREQY
TRBJ2-7,TRBV24-1,ATSDYYEQY
TRBJ2-1,TRBV5-1,ASRNSRNEQF
TRBJ2-7,TRBV7-3,ASSLRGQGGYEQY
TRBJ2-7,TRBV27,ASTGEGTTKQY
TRBJ2-1,TRBV7-2,ANSQGRLAGRDEQF
TRBJ1-1,TRBV12-3/TRBV12-4,ASSFLGAEAF
TRBJ1-5,TRBV28,ASQGGGLHNQPQH
TRBJ2-6,TRBV27,ASSLASGRRGSGANVLT
TRBJ1-1,TRBV5-4,ASSRSKTGLNTEAF
TRBJ2-1,TRBV15,ATSLSGEVNEQF
TRBJ2-2,TRBV6-4,ASSVNLAGVISGELF
TRBJ2-1,TRBV5-4,ASRSMSSYNEQF
TRBJ1-1,TRBV19,ASSIEQRRVTEAF
TRBJ2-3,TRBV7-3,ASSDGSIHPDTQY
TRBJ2-5,TRBV5-1,ASSLAGVDFRETQY
TRBJ1-6,TRBV5-6,ASSSKGRTSNSPLH
TRBJ1-1,TRBV7-8,ASSYRTGESEAF
TRBJ2-5,TRBV5-4,ASKGEPGQGGETQY
TRBJ2-1,TRBV7-9,ASSLDGGARNEQF
TRBJ2-5,TRBV6-5,ASSPLGGVQETQY
TRBJ1-2,TRBV5-1,ASSPFGQGSYGYT
TRBJ2-3,TRBV7-9,ASSLQPTSGRAVDTQY
TRBJ1-2,TRBV9,ASSVVSGDSVYGYT
TRBJ1-5,TRBV18,ASSPGQVFNQPQH
TRBJ2-1,TRBV11-2,ASSSSDGSSYNEQF
TRBJ1-2,TRBV19,ASRDGIDYGYT
TRBJ1-1,TRBV7-9,ASSPLGGMNTEAF
TRBJ2-5,TRBV5-4,ASSPDRPLQETQY
TRBJ1-2,TRBV10-3,AISSSRGNYGYT
TRBJ2-5,TRBV5-6,ASSLTGQGLLAQY
TRBJ1-1,TRBV5-1,ASWGGTEAF
TRBJ2-3,TRBV5-5,ASSLGGRRTDTQY
TRBJ2-7,TRBV7-9,ASSPGLAGEFSYEQY
TRBJ2-2,TRBV5-1,ASSPNTGELF
TRBJ2-7,TRBV5-7,ASSFFRAASTYSYEQY
TRBJ2-3,TRBV12-5,ASGLYVQGDTQY
TRBJ2-1,TRBV13,ASSLAREQF
TRBJ2-6,TRBV6-5,ASSYSTGANVLT
TRBJ2-7,TRBV9,ASSAAVGEQY
TRBJ1-5,TRBV11-2,ASSLDGGDQPQH
TRBJ2-5,TRBV12-3/TRBV12-4,ASSITDQETQY
TRBJ1-6,TRBV19,ASSMSPGPLH
TRBJ2-7,TRBV12-3/TRBV12-4,ASSSDWSYEQY
TRBJ1-2,TRBV19,ASSIWGAYGYT
TRBJ1-3,TRBV21-1,ASIDRLSFSGNTIY
TRBJ1-5,TRBV19,ASSMGRRQPQH
TRBJ2-7,TRBV5-1,ASSQTGTGPYEQY
TRBJ2-1,TRBV5-1,ASSQRASYNEQF
TRBJ1-1,TRBV7-3,ASSSQLGTEAF
TRBJ2-3,TRBV18,ASSGDRSTDTQY
TRBJ1-1,TRBV5-4,ASSTGQGTEAF
TRBJ2-3,TRBV7-9,ASSFVRADTQY
TRBJ2-5,TRBV11-2,ASSLDLAPETQY